This entry describes one T cell receptor (beta chain). The antigen remains undetermined. This entry belongs to a study of T cells in Graves' hyperthyroidism and ophthalmopathy. Study-level information: Upon initial diagnosis and before any treatment, peripheral blood was collected.

From RNA transcripts, TCR beta CDR3 regions were amplified. HTBI primers were the set used in a first-round RT-PCR of the TCR CDR3. One entry per CDR3 protein, called by TCRdb with MiXCR from the multiplex PCR reads. This table holds approximately 590,000 distinct CDR3 sequences, approximately 15% found once. V shed 1 base and J 0 bases; nucleotides not matched to a gene: 8. CDR3 length: 18 residues. Germline CDR1 reads MNHNS; CDR2 reads SASEGT. General study results and limits: Stable hyperthyroidism was told apart from ophthalmopathy by a model built on 13 V-J features.

The origin of this receptor is a woman under 40 with Graves' hyperthyroidism. The V gene is TRBV6-1, the J gene TRBJ2-3; TRBD1 agrees at 9 bases. Sequencing input: blood. In DNA, the CDR3 is TGTGCCAGCAGTGAAGTTTATTTGGGGACAGGGAGCACAGATACGCAGTATTTT. Its protein product is CASSEVYLGTGSTDTQYF.